The T cell receptor beta chain described here comes from a study of OX40 agonist ivuxolimab in advanced cancers. Study-level information: An anti-OX40 (CD134) antibody with agonistic activity, ivuxolimab, was administered to patients.

Germline V gives CDR1 LGHNA, CDR2 YNFKEQ. The length of the CDR3 is 13 residues. The repertoire was sequenced with immunoSEQ multiplex PCR; TCRdb's copy has only in-frame clones and lacks some. The sample holds 43,000 or so clones; 90% are singletons and the top ten take 4.5% to 6%. This receptor was obtained from an adult with an advanced solid tumor such as melanoma, head and neck, liver or kidney cancer. The chain is built from TRBV4-2 and TRBJ2-5; a possible D gene is TRBD2 (5 bases). The J call is uncertain, as TRBJ2-7 better fits the DNA end. The sequences come from CD4+ or CD8+ T cells sorted from blood, collected in a trial of the OX40 agonist ivuxolimab. The CDR3 spells CASSGENTYEQYF. CDR3 bases: TGTGCCAGCAGCGGGGAGAATACCTACGAGCAGTACTTC.